These T cell receptor beta chains were read from a single sample in a study of CD8+ T cells in alopecia areata. Using immunoSEQ multiplex PCR, the repertoire was profiled, and TCRdb retains in-frame clones only, with some absent. The table lists some 120,000 clones, 61% of them singletons. The specimen comprised CD4+ T cells sorted from blood, sampled at week 4, from a patient treated with tofacitinib. The receptor set was obtained from a human donor with alopecia areata. Both conserved end residues are part of each CDR3. The D gene is left open where the match is weak. Rows give clone size only sometimes, using once, few, many, or a class for an expanded clone.

D: NA
V: TRBV4-1
length: 15
size: NA
J: TRBJ2-6
CDR3: CASSQYGSGANVLTF
DNA: TGCGCCAGCAGCCAATACGGCTCTGGGGCCAACGTCCTGACTTTC

D: NA
V: TRBV5-1
length: 13
size: NA
J: TRBJ2-1
CDR3: CASSFGANNEQFF
DNA: TGCGCCAGCAGCTTCGGGGCTAACAATGAGCAGTTCTTC

D: NA
V: TRBV5-1
length: 14
size: NA
J: TRBJ2-5
CDR3: CASSSTITGETQYF
DNA: TGCGCCAGCAGCTCGACAATAACCGGGGAGACCCAGTACTTC

D: NA
V: TRBV5-6
length: 13
size: few
J: TRBJ1-1
CDR3: CASSLVGLGEAFF
DNA: TGTGCCAGCAGCTTGGTAGGGCTCGGTGAAGCTTTCTTT

D: NA
V: TRBV5-6
length: 14
size: NA
J: TRBJ2-1
CDR3: CASSIQGRHNEQFF
DNA: TGTGCCAGCAGCATCCAGGGTAGGCACAATGAGCAGTTCTTC

D: TRBD1
V: TRBV29-1
length: 15
size: NA
J: TRBJ2-2
CDR3: CSVPGAGGGTGELFF
DNA: TGCAGCGTTCCCGGTGCAGGGGGCGGCACCGGGGAGCTGTTTTTT

D: NA
V: TRBV29-1
length: 13
size: few
J: TRBJ2-3
CDR3: CSVVLGSTDTQYF
DNA: TGCAGCGTTGTTTTGGGGAGCACAGATACGCAGTATTTT

D: TRBD1
V: TRBV5-1
length: 17
size: NA
J: TRBJ2-7
CDR3: CASSSGRTGTGFNEQYF
DNA: TGCGCCAGCAGCTCCGGCAGAACCGGGACAGGGTTCAACGAGCAGTACTTC

D: NA
V: TRBV6-5
length: 15
size: NA
J: TRBJ2-3
CDR3: CASSLTGIRSDTQYF
DNA: TGTGCCAGCAGCCTCACTGGGATTCGATCAGATACGCAGTATTTT

D: NA
V: TRBV7-2
length: 14
size: few
J: TRBJ1-2
CDR3: CASSLVGGQAGYTF
DNA: TGTGCCAGCAGCTTAGTGGGAGGTCAAGCTGGCTACACCTTC

D: TRBD2
V: TRBV2
length: 16
size: NA
J: TRBJ2-7
CDR3: CASSEEALAGVYEQYF
DNA: TGTGCCAGCAGTGAAGAGGCACTAGCGGGTGTCTACGAGCAGTACTTC

D: TRBD1
V: TRBV29-1
length: 14
size: NA
J: TRBJ1-1
CDR3: CSVTPTGIYTEAFF
DNA: TGCAGCGTTACACCGACAGGGATCTACACTGAAGCTTTCTTT

D: TRBD2
V: TRBV7-2
length: 16
size: NA
J: TRBJ2-1
CDR3: CASSPRLAGGYNEQFF
DNA: TGTGCCAGCAGCCCCCGTCTAGCGGGAGGCTACAATGAGCAGTTCTTC

D: NA
V: TRBV18
length: 13
size: once
J: TRBJ2-3
CDR3: CASSPGRTDTQYF
DNA: TGTGCCAGCTCACCGGGACGCACAGATACGCAGTATTTT

D: TRBD1
V: TRBV5-6
length: 16
size: once
J: TRBJ2-3
CDR3: CASSFGGTGATDTQYF
DNA: TGTGCCAGCAGCTTCGGAGGGACAGGGGCGACAGATACGCAGTATTTT

D: TRBD2
V: TRBV19
length: 17
size: NA
J: TRBJ2-1
CDR3: CASSRSTSGRSYNEQFF
DNA: TGTGCCAGTAGTAGAAGCACTAGCGGGAGAAGTTACAATGAGCAGTTCTTC

D: NA
V: TRBV29-1
length: 12
size: few
J: TRBJ1-2
CDR3: CSVVSGAAGYTF
DNA: TGCAGCGTTGTGTCAGGAGCGGCTGGCTACACCTTC

D: NA
V: TRBV19
length: 14
size: NA
J: TRBJ1-1
CDR3: CASSRDRQNTEAFF
DNA: TGTGCCAGTAGTCGAGACAGACAGAACACTGAAGCTTTCTTT

D: TRBD2
V: TRBV5-1
length: 14
size: few
J: TRBJ2-7
CDR3: CASSGTSGSYEQYF
DNA: TGCGCCAGCAGCGGGACTAGCGGTTCCTACGAGCAGTACTTC

D: NA
V: TRBV9
length: 13
size: NA
J: TRBJ1-1
CDR3: CASSVRGHTEAFF
DNA: TGTGCCAGCAGCGTACGCGGACACACTGAAGCTTTCTTT

D: NA
V: TRBV27
length: 16
size: NA
J: TRBJ1-1
CDR3: CASSLFPLSMNTEAFF
DNA: TGTGCCAGCAGTTTATTCCCCCTATCTATGAACACTGAAGCTTTCTTT

D: NA
V: TRBV30
length: 13
size: few
J: TRBJ1-4
CDR3: CAGWQIGNEKLFF
DNA: TGTGCCGGGTGGCAGATCGGAAATGAAAAACTGTTTTTT

D: NA
V: TRBV11-2
length: 16
size: NA
J: TRBJ2-1
CDR3: CASSFPESGRYNEQFF
DNA: TGTGCCAGCAGCTTTCCCGAAAGCGGAAGGTACAATGAGCAGTTCTTC

D: NA
V: TRBV6-6
length: 14
size: medium-sized
J: TRBJ1-3
CDR3: CASRSDRFGNTIYF
DNA: TGTGCCAGCAGGTCCGACAGGTTCGGAAACACCATATATTTT

D: TRBD1
V: TRBV11-2
length: 16
size: NA
J: TRBJ1-4
CDR3: CASSPIRGTGYEKLFF
DNA: TGTGCCAGCAGCCCGATTCGCGGGACAGGGTATGAAAAACTGTTTTTT

D: NA
V: TRBV4-3
length: 15
size: NA
J: TRBJ2-1
CDR3: CASSQDPGRPYEQFF
DNA: TGCGCCAGCAGCCAAGATCCGGGACGTCCCTATGAGCAGTTCTTC

D: TRBD1
V: TRBV7-9
length: 15
size: few
J: TRBJ2-7
CDR3: CASSLHDRGVNEQYF
DNA: TGTGCCAGCAGCTTACACGACAGGGGAGTTAACGAGCAGTACTTC

D: NA
V: TRBV29-1
length: 11
size: few
J: TRBJ1-1
CDR3: CSVGMNTEAFF
DNA: TGCAGCGTTGGAATGAACACTGAAGCTTTCTTT